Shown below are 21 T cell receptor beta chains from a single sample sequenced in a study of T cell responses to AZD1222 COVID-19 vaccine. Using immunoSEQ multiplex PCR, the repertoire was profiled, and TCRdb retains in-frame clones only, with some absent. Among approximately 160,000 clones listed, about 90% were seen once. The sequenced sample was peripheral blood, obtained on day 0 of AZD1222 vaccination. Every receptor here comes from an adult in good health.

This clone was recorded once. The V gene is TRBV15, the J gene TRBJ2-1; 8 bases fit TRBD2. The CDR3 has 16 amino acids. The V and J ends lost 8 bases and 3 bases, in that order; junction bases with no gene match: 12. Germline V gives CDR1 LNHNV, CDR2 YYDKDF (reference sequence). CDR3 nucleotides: TGTGCCACCGGGACCCCGGGGAGCGGGAGCTACAATGAGCAGTTCTTC. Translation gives CATGTPGSGSYNEQFF.

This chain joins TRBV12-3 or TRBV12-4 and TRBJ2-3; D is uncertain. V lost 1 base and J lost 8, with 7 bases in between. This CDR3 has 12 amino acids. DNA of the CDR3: TGTGCCAGCAGTTTAGAGTCGCCTACGCAGTATTTT. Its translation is CASSLESPTQYF.

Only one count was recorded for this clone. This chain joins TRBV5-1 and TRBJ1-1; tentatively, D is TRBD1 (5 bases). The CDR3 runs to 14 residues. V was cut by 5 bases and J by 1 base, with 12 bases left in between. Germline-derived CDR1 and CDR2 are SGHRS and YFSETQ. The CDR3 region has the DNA TGCGCCAGCAGACGGCAGGGATCGAACACTGAAGCTTTCTTT. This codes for CASRRQGSNTEAFF.

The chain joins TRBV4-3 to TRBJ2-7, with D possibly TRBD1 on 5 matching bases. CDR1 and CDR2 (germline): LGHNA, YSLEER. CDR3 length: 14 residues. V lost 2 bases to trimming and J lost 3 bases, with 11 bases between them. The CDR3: CASSQLLDSYEQYF. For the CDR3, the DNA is TGCGCCAGCAGCCAACTTCTCGACAGCTACGAGCAGTACTTC.

This chain's CDR3 is CASGLSLRERTYNEQFF. CDR3 bases: TGTGCCAGCGGTTTAAGTTTGAGGGAGCGGACCTACAATGAGCAGTTCTTC. The chain combines TRBV6-2 or TRBV6-3 with TRBJ2-1, with a tentative D call TRBD2 (5 bases). The length of the CDR3 is 17 residues. CDR1 MNHEY and CDR2 SVGEGT come from the germline V gene. V was pared by 8 bases and J by 2 bases, with 22 bases between.

CDR3 DNA sequence: TGTGCCAGCAGCGCAGGGGATAGGGGCCAAGAGACCCAGTACTTC. Translation: CASSAGDRGQETQYF. This chain joins TRBV9 and TRBJ2-5, with TRBD1 as a possible D gene (6 bases). Germline CDR1 and CDR2: SGDLS and YYNGEE. This CDR3 spans 15 amino acids. V shed 3 bases and J shed 1 base, with 13 bases lying between them. Variable domain in full (rest from reference TRBV9 and TRBJ2-5): DSGVTQTPKHLITATGQRVTLRCSPRSGDLSVYWYQQSLDQGLQFLIQYYNGEERAKGNILERFSAQQFPDLHSELNLSSLELGDSALYFCASSAGDRGQETQYFGPGTRLLVL.

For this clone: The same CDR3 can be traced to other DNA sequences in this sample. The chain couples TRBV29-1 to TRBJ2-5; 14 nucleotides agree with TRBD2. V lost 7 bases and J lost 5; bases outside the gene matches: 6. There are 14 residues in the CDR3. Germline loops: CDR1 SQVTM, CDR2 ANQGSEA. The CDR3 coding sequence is TGCAGCGGTGGACTAGCGGGGGGAGGGGAGACCCAGTACTTC. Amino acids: CSGGLAGGGETQYF.

This CDR3 is CAISGSNTGELFF. The CDR3 DNA follows: TGTGCCATAAGCGGGAGTAATACCGGGGAGCTGTTTTTT. V usage is TRBV10-3 and J usage is TRBJ2-2; 8 bases fit TRBD2. V shed 9 bases, J shed 5 bases, and the junction held 5 bases outside the gene matches. From germline, CDR1 is ENHRY and CDR2 SYGVKD. This CDR3 is 13 amino acids long.

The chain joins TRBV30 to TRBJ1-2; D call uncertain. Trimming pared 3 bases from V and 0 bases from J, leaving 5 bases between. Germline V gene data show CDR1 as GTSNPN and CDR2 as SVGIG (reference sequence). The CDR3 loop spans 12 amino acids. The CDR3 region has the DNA TGTGCCTGGAGAGGAGCTAACTATGGCTACACCTTC. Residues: CAWRGANYGYTF.

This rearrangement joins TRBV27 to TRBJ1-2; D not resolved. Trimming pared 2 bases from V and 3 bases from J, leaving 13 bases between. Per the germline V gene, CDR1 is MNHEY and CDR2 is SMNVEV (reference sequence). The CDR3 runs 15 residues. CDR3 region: CASSLGEGLDYGYTF. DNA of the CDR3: TGTGCCAGCAGTTTAGGCGAGGGTTTAGACTATGGCTACACCTTC.

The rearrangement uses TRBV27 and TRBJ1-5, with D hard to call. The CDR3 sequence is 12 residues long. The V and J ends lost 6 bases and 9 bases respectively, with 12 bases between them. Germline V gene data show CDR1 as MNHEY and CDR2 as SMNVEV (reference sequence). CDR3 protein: CASSPSSGPQHF. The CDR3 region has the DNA TGTGCCAGCAGCCCTTCTAGTGGGCCCCAGCATTTT.

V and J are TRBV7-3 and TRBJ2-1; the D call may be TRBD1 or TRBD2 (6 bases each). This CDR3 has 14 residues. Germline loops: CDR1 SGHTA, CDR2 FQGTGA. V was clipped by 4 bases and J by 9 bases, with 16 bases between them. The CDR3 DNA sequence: TGTGCCAGCAGCTACCAATTAGGAGGGGGTGAGCAGTTCTTC. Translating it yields CASSYQLGGGEQFF.

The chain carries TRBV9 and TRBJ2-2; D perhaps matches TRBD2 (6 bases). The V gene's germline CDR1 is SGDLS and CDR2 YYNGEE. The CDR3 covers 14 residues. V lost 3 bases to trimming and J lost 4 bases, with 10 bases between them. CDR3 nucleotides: TGTGCCAGCAGCGGCGGGGCGGGCACCGGGGAGCTGTTTTTT. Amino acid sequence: CASSGGAGTGELFF.

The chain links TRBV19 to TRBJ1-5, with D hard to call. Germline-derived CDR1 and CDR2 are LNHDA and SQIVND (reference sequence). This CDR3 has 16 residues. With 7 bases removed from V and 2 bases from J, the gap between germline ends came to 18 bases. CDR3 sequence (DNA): TGTGCCAGTACCCCGATAGGAGGAGGCGGCAATCAGCCCCAGCATTTT. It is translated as CASTPIGGGGNQPQHF. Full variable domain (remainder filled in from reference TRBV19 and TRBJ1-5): DGGITQSPKYLFRKEGQNVTLSCEQNLNHDAMYWYRQDPGQGLRLIYYSQIVNDFQKGDIAEGYSVSREKKESFPLTVTSAQKNPTAFYLCASTPIGGGGNQPQHFGDGTRLSIL.

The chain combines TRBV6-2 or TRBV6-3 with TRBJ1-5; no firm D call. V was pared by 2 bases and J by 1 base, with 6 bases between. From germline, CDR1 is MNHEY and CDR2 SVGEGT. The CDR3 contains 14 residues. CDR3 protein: CASSYIKSNQPQHF. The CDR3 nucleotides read TGTGCCAGCAGTTACATAAAGAGCAATCAGCCCCAGCATTTT.

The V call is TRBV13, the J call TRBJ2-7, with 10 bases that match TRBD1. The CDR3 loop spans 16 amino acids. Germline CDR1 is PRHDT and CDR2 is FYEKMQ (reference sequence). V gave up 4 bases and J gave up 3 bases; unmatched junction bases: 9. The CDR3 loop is CASSSMTGGAGYEQYF. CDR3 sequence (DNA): TGTGCCAGCAGCTCTATGACAGGGGGCGCGGGCTACGAGCAGTACTTC.

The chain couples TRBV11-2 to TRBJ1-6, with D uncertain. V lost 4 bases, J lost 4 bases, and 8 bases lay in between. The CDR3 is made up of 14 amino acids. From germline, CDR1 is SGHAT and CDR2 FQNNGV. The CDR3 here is CASSSAAYNSPLHF. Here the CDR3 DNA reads TGTGCCAGCAGCTCCGCCGCGTATAATTCACCCCTCCACTTT.

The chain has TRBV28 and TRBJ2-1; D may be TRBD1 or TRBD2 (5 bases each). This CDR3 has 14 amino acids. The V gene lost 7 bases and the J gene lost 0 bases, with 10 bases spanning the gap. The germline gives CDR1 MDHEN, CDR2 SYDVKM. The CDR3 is CASKGPSSYNEQFF. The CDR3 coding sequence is TGTGCCAGCAAGGGACCGAGCTCCTACAATGAGCAGTTCTTC.

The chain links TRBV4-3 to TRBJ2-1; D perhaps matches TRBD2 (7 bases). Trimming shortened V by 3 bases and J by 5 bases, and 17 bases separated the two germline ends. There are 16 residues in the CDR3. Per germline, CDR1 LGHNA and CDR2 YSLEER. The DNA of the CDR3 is TGCGCCAGCAGCCAGAGCGGGACACTGACCCACAATGAGCAGTTCTTC. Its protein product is CASSQSGTLTHNEQFF.

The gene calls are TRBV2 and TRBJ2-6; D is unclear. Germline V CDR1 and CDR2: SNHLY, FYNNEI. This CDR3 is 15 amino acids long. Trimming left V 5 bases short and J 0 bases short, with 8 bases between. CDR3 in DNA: TGTGCCAGCAGTCCGAGCCTCTCTGGGGCCAACGTCCTGACTTTC. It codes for CASSPSLSGANVLTF.

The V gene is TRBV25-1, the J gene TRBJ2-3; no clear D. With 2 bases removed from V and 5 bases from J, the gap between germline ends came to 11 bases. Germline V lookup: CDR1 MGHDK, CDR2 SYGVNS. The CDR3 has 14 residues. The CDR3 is CASSEVGGGDTQYF. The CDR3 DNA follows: TGTGCCAGCAGTGAAGTCGGCGGCGGAGATACGCAGTATTTT.